The rows below give T cell receptor beta chains drawn from one sample of a study of T cells expressing NK-cell markers. TCRdb reanalyzed the 5' RACE reads, giving one entry per CDR3 protein sequence and no DNA. The sample table sets out fewer than 400,000 distinct CDR3 sequences. Sample: blood T cells: a sorted CD56 or NKG2C T cell subset, CD4+ or CD8+ T cells, or bulk PBMC T cells (not recorded which). The receptor set was obtained from a woman aged 50 to 65 in good health. The CDR3 runs from the conserved cysteine through the conserved F or W.

CDR3 length	V gene	J gene	CDR3 protein
12	TRBV29-1	TRBJ2-7	CSVRVGSYEQYF
16	TRBV7-2	TRBJ2-7	CASSRRGLAGGYEQYF
12	TRBV3-1	TRBJ2-1	CASSADYNEQFF
18	TRBV3-1	TRBJ2-2	CASSQYWTSGTNTGELFF
16	TRBV5-1	TRBJ1-1	CASSAGTRQGITEAFF
13	TRBV7-9	TRBJ2-3	CASSQRWTDTQYF
15	TRBV2	TRBJ1-2	CASRAGQSPNYGYTF
14	TRBV10-2	TRBJ2-2	CASMTGTNAGELFF
15	TRBV12-3/TRBV12-4	TRBJ2-3	CASSLRPASTDTQYF
15	TRBV11-2	TRBJ2-7	CASSKTGTPSYEQYF
12	TRBV5-1	TRBJ2-2	CASRVQPGELFF
13	TRBV12-3/TRBV12-4	TRBJ2-1	CASSRGLYNEQFF
16	TRBV21-1	TRBJ2-4	CASSSSSGLAKNIQYF
14	TRBV3-1	TRBJ2-1	CASSRGTPGNEQFF
13	TRBV6-5	TRBJ2-3	CAIGGDPTDTQYF
16	TRBV5-1	TRBJ1-1	CASTWGWGSMNTEAFF
15	TRBV20-1	TRBJ2-6	CSARDRGQAANVLTF
12	TRBV29-1	TRBJ1-1	CSVGQGFGEAFF
16	TRBV28	TRBJ2-1	CASLRAGSPSGDEQFF
15	TRBV14	TRBJ2-3	CASSLEKADWATQYF
14	TRBV2	TRBJ2-7	CAVPGGRYSYEQYF
18	TRBV7-9	TRBJ2-1	CASSSRGGTSFSYNEQFF
16	TRBV27	TRBJ2-1	CASSLRTSGSLDEQFF
17	TRBV6-6	TRBJ1-5	CASSPLPDRGPNQPQHF
16	TRBV5-1	TRBJ2-5	CASSLGPSVGQETQYF
15	TRBV12-3/TRBV12-4	TRBJ2-1	CASRLAGGRYNEQFF
12	TRBV3-1	TRBJ2-5	CASSQGGETQYF
15	TRBV7-9	TRBJ2-7	CASSGGTGKFYEQYF
15	TRBV5-6	TRBJ1-1	CASSLTGSWDTEAFF
17	TRBV29-1	TRBJ2-1	CSVEDLLRDKLYNEQFF
15	TRBV24-1	TRBJ1-2	CATSDLNSGIYGYTF
12	TRBV6-5	TRBJ2-7	CASTGRGAEQYF
16	TRBV5-1	TRBJ2-2	CASSWTVATNTGELFF
14	TRBV5-1	TRBJ2-7	CASRSSGRAPEQYF
13	TRBV5-1	TRBJ2-1	CASTPREDNEQFF
14	TRBV5-1	TRBJ2-1	CASSHDRPYNEQFF
19	TRBV4-1	TRBJ2-5	CASSQEGILAGGRQETQYF
16	TRBV5-1	TRBJ2-6	CASSATTYSGANVLTF
14	TRBV19	TRBJ2-1	CATSAESSYNEQFF
13	TRBV27	TRBJ1-6	CASTWGLPGPLHF
19	TRBV13	TRBJ2-7	CASSTGGLAEPSLSYEQYF
17	TRBV25-1	TRBJ1-2	CASSERDVGIEIYGYTF
15	TRBV24-1	TRBJ2-1	CATSGPLAEYNEQFF
15	TRBV7-9	TRBJ2-7	CASSRGGTSAYEQYF
14	TRBV7-2	TRBJ2-1	CASSFGGRVDEQFF
13	TRBV5-6	TRBJ2-1	CASSLGYSDEQFF
17	TRBV12-3/TRBV12-4	TRBJ2-7	CASSLFLSGAFSYEQYF
12	TRBV10-1	TRBJ1-1	CASKGQSLLPFF
15	TRBV29-1	TRBJ2-1	CSVRGGDFAYNEQFF
14	TRBV27	TRBJ2-7	CASSLKAGSYEQYF
14	TRBV5-1	TRBJ2-7	CASSKGLSGYEQYF
13	TRBV5-6	TRBJ2-7	CASSQSGGYEQYF
14	TRBV5-5	TRBJ1-4	CASFLRRGDEKLFF
15	TRBV5-1	TRBJ2-1	CASSTRATSNNEQFF
14	TRBV6-5	TRBJ1-2	CASSYSFANYGYTF
14	TRBV20-1	TRBJ2-3	CSARLPGVTDTQYF
16	TRBV20-1	TRBJ2-3	CSASIGGLAGQDTQYF
12	TRBV20-1	TRBJ1-1	CSATSGGVEAFF
14	TRBV20-1	TRBJ1-1	CSARFGGMNTEAFF